A single T cell receptor beta chain is shown here with its context. V lost 3 bases, J lost 5 bases, and 10 bases stayed unmatched. From germline, CDR1 is KGHSH and CDR2 LQKENI. The CDR3 totals 18 residues. This entry belongs to a study of glioma-infiltrating T cells after dendritic cell vaccination. TCRB CDR3 was amplified from 2 ug genomic DNA or less. Profiled with immunoSEQ multiplex PCR; TCRdb holds only in-frame clones, not every one. In the table there are tens of thousands of clones, about 87% of which are singletons. The chain is built from TRBV18 and TRBJ2-1; 13 bases fit TRBD2. The source of this sequence is a human donor with glioblastoma. This specimen was blood, taken before dendritic cell vaccination. Here the CDR3 DNA reads TGTGCCAGCTCACCTGGACTAGCGGGAGTCGGCGGGAACAATGAGCAGTTCTTC. Translated: CASSPGLAGVGGNNEQFF.